Listed here are 15 T cell receptor beta chains from one sample, sequenced in a study of blood T cells in healthy people across ages (dated by TCRdb to between 2015 and 2016). The method behind the library was 5' RACE. Sequencing used an Illumina HiSeq 2500. A second PCR of roughly 7 to 11 cycles was performed with a sample-barcoded 5' primer and a J-beta primer mix. TCRdb ran its own pipeline on the public reads, namely fastp trimming at Q25 and MiXCR clone calling, and kept in-frame beta chains. Each CDR3 protein appears once, grouped with its most common genes and DNA. The sample profile shows under 1 million distinct CDR3 sequences; under 55% of them were found once. Of the sample, roughly 19% is held by the ten largest clones. The specimen sequenced was blood. The origin of the receptors is a man aged 55 to 70 in good health.

This clonotype was counted only a few times. V usage is TRBV11-2 and J usage is TRBJ2-7; D remains ambiguous. V was clipped by 2 bases and J by 7 bases, with 6 bases between them. CDR1 and CDR2 from the germline V gene are SGHAT and FQNNGV. The CDR3 is 11 amino acids. The CDR3 DNA is TGTGCCAGCAGCTTACAGCTAGAGCAGTACTTC. Encoded protein: CASSLQLEQYF.

CDR3 region: CSANREDTGELFF. CDR3 bases: TGCAGTGCCAACAGGGAAGACACCGGGGAGCTGTTTTTT. This chain connects TRBV20-1 to TRBJ2-2; tentative D call: TRBD1 (6 bases). This CDR3 contains 13 residues. Germline assignment: CDR1 DFQATT and CDR2 SNEGSKA (reference sequence). V gave up 6 bases and J gave up 3 bases, with 11 bases separating them.

This clonotype occurred a few times. The chain employs TRBV3-1 and TRBJ2-5; the D gene could be TRBD1 or TRBD2 (6 bases each). The germline V gene has CDR1 LGHDT and CDR2 YNNKEL (reference sequence). Trimming removed 4 bases from V and 3 bases from J, with 15 bases in between. The CDR3 spans 15 residues. CDR3 in DNA: TGTGCCAGCAGCCGGGGGCCAGCGGGTAAAGAGACCCAGTACTTC. The encoded protein is CASSRGPAGKETQYF.

The chain is built from TRBV24-1 and TRBJ2-1, with D hard to call. V lost 1 base to trimming and J lost 10 bases, with 4 bases between them. The CDR3 runs 11 residues. CDR1 and CDR2 (germline): KGHDR, SFDVKD. In DNA form, the CDR3 reads TGTGCCACCAGTGATTTTGAGGAGCAGTTCTTC. Protein sequence: CATSDFEEQFF.

The chain combines TRBV20-1 with TRBJ2-6; D possibly matches TRBD1 or TRBD2 (6 bases each). V was cut by 1 base and J by 13 bases, with 17 bases left in between. The CDR3 contains 14 residues. The germline gives CDR1 DFQATT, CDR2 SNEGSKA (reference sequence). The CDR3: CSARVPGASEVLTF. CDR3 in DNA: TGCAGTGCTAGAGTACCGGGGGCTTCCGAAGTCCTGACTTTC.

This sequence joins TRBV27 and TRBJ1-2; a weak D match, TRBD1 (6 bases). This CDR3 region has 17 residues. Germline V gives CDR1 MNHEY, CDR2 SMNVEV (reference sequence). V gave up 4 bases and J gave up 4 bases, with 22 bases separating them. The CDR3 spells CASSSNLGQQFLYGYTF. DNA for the CDR3: TGTGCCAGCAGTTCGAACCTAGGACAGCAGTTCCTCTATGGCTACACCTTC.

V gene TRBV9 combines with J gene TRBJ1-2; D gene ambiguous. V shed 3 bases and J shed 0 bases, with 12 bases lying between them. The CDR3 spans 15 residues. Germline-derived CDR1 and CDR2 are SGDLS and YYNGEE. CDR3 sequence (DNA): TGTGCCAGCAGCGACAACGGACCGGCTAACTATGGCTACACCTTC. Its protein is CASSDNGPANYGYTF. Variable domain in full (rest from reference TRBV9 and TRBJ1-2): DSGVTQTPKHLITATGQRVTLRCSPRSGDLSVYWYQQSLDQGLQFLIQYYNGEERAKGNILERFSAQQFPDLHSELNLSSLELGDSALYFCASSDNGPANYGYTFGSGTRLTVV.

The V call is TRBV15, the J call TRBJ1-1; D is possibly TRBD1 (6 bases). Germline-derived CDR1 and CDR2 are LNHNV and YYDKDF (reference sequence). Trimming left V 8 bases short and J 0 bases short, with 10 bases between. The CDR3 consists of 13 residues. CDR3 nucleotide sequence: TGTGCCACCGGTGGACAGTTGAACACTGAAGCTTTCTTT. Translating gives CATGGQLNTEAFF.

This chain uses TRBV4-3 with TRBJ2-1, with 8 nucleotides matching TRBD2. Per germline, CDR1 LGHNA and CDR2 YSLEER. Trimming took 1 base from V and 1 from J; bases not matched to a gene: 0. CDR3 length equals 15 residues. Written as DNA, the CDR3 is TGCGCCAGCAGCCAAGTAGCGGGATCCTACAATGAGCAGTTCTTC. This encodes CASSQVAGSYNEQFF.

The table lists this clonotype with a few counts. The V call is TRBV28, the J call TRBJ2-5, with D perhaps matching TRBD1 (6 bases). The J call may be in error: the DNA end matches TRBJ2-7 better. Per germline, CDR1 MDHEN and CDR2 SYDVKM. The length of the CDR3 is 15 residues. CDR3 coding DNA: TGTGCCAGCAGTCCAGGGGTCGGCAGGTTGGACGAGCAGTACTTC. This gives the protein CASSPGVGRLDEQYF.

The CDR3 reads CSASPLYSTNEKLFF. The CDR3 DNA follows: TGCAGTGCTAGCCCCCTATACTCAACTAATGAAAAACTGTTTTTT. The chain uses TRBV20-1 and TRBJ1-4; unclear D gene. This CDR3 region has 15 residues. Germline V lookup: CDR1 DFQATT, CDR2 SNEGSKA (reference sequence). V lost 3 bases, J lost 0 bases, and 11 bases lay in between.

This clonotype was seen a handful of times. The chain carries TRBV20-1 and TRBJ1-2; unclear D gene. This CDR3 spans 15 amino acids. Trimming removed 6 bases at V and 8 bases at J, with 25 bases between. Germline assignment: CDR1 DFQATT and CDR2 SNEGSKA (reference sequence). The CDR3 bases are TGCAGTGCCAAACCCACTCAGGCCGGGATAGGAGGCTACACCTTC. Translating it yields CSAKPTQAGIGGYTF.

This clonotype was observed a handful of times. This chain joins TRBV5-1 and TRBJ2-3; D is tentatively TRBD1 or TRBD2 (5 bases each). V lost 4 bases, J lost 0 bases, and 12 bases lay in between. Looked up from germline, CDR1 is SGHRS and CDR2 is YFSETQ. The CDR3 spans 15 residues. The CDR3 sequence is CASSTTGTSTDTQYF. In DNA, the CDR3 is TGCGCCAGCAGCACGACCGGGACCAGCACAGATACGCAGTATTTT.

Remarks on this clonotype: The junction differs from germline at one of its ends, possibly a read error. The DNA of the CDR3 is TGCGCCGGCAGCCAACAGGGTTCAGGCGAGACCCAGTACTTC. This codes for CAGSQQGSGETQYF. The J gene is TRBJ2-5, the V gene TRBV4-1; possible D gene TRBD1, 6 bases. The germline gives CDR1 MGHRA, CDR2 YSYEKL. The CDR3 is 14 amino acids.

This clonotype was seen a handful of times. CDR3 DNA: TGTGCCACCAGTGATTTGAAGACAGGGAACTCCTACAATGAGCAGTTCTTC. Translating gives CATSDLKTGNSYNEQFF. The rearrangement links TRBV24-1 to TRBJ2-1; TRBD1 matches 7 bases. The CDR3 loop spans 17 amino acids. Trimming at V came to 0 bases and at J to 0 bases, leaving 4 bases not matched to a gene. Germline lookup yields CDR1 KGHDR and CDR2 SFDVKD.